These T cell receptor beta chains were read from a single sample in a study of shared clonotypes between healthy human individuals. Data came from immunoSEQ multiplex PCR; TCRdb stores just in-frame clones and leaves some out. Here the sample spans about 2.4 million clones, more than 90% being singletons. The sequenced sample was naive CD4+ T cells sorted from blood. The receptors derive from a young man in good health. Each CDR3 is given with its conserved first and last residue. A D gene is named only where the DNA matches it firmly. Only part of the rows carry a size: once, few, many, or a class if the clone is expanded.

CDR3nt | CDR3aa | v_gene | d_gene | j_gene | abundance
TGTGCCAGCAGTGCGGCGGAGCTAGTGGGGGGCGAGCAGTATTTT | CASSAAELVGGEQYF | TRBV27 | - | TRBJ2-3 | -
TGCGCCAGCAGCTATTCCAGCAGGGGGATGAGGGATACGCAGTATTTT | CASSYSSRGMRDTQYF | TRBV5-1 | TRBD1 | TRBJ2-3 | -
TGTGCCAGCAGCTTAGGAGGGGCCAACGTCCTGACTTTC | CASSLGGANVLTF | TRBV11-1 | - | TRBJ2-6 | -
TGTGCCAGCAGTCTTCCAGGGAGCTCTGGAAACACCATATATTTT | CASSLPGSSGNTIYF | TRBV11-2 | - | TRBJ1-3 | -
TGTGCCTGGGGCGGAGGGGTTCCCCTAGCCAAAAACATTCAGTACTTC | CAWGGGVPLAKNIQYF | TRBV30 | - | TRBJ2-4 | -
TGTGCCTGGGGGGAGGCAGAAAAACTGTTTTTT | CAWGEAEKLFF | TRBV30 | - | TRBJ1-4 | -
TGCGCCAGCAGCCCCGGAGAGACGGGGAACACCATATATTTT | CASSPGETGNTIYF | TRBV5-1 | - | TRBJ1-3 | -
TGCACCAGCAGCCAAGAACCGCGGGAGGGCCGGGGAACCGGGGAGCTGTTTTTT | CTSSQEPREGRGTGELFF | TRBV1 | - | TRBJ2-2 | -
TGTGCCAGCAGTGAATTGGGACAGAACACAGATACGCAGTATTTT | CASSELGQNTDTQYF | TRBV6-1 | TRBD1 | TRBJ2-3 | -
TGTGCCAGCAGTGAAGGGCGAGGGTGGATGGGCAATCAGCCCCAGCATTTT | CASSEGRGWMGNQPQHF | TRBV6-1 | - | TRBJ1-5 | -
TGTGCCAGCAGTCGGCTGGGGAACACTGAAGCTTTCTTT | CASSRLGNTEAFF | TRBV7-3 | - | TRBJ1-1 | -
TGTGCCAGCTCACCGGGCCCGGGGGTTGGAGAAAAACTGTTTTTT | CASSPGPGVGEKLFF | TRBV18 | - | TRBJ1-4 | -
TGTGCCAGCAGCCTTGGCGGGAGCCCTCACTACGAGCAGTACTTC | CASSLGGSPHYEQYF | TRBV7-2 | TRBD2 | TRBJ2-7 | -
TGTGCCAGCTTTCCCGGACAGGGCACCTACGAGCAGTACTTC | CASFPGQGTYEQYF | TRBV28 | TRBD1 | TRBJ2-7 | -
TGTGCCTGGAGTGCGGGGAAACTGAGCTCCTATAATTCACCCCTCCACTTT | CAWSAGKLSSYNSPLHF | TRBV30 | - | TRBJ1-6 | -
TGTGCCAGCAGATCGGACGGGGAGCAAGAGACCCAGTACTTC | CASRSDGEQETQYF | TRBV2 | - | TRBJ2-5 | -
TGTGCCAGCAGGGACAGGGAAAACCCGAACACCGGGGAGCTGTTTTTT | CASRDRENPNTGELFF | TRBV6-4 | TRBD1 | TRBJ2-2 | -
TGTGCCATCAGTGAGTCGAAGGGGATAGATACGCAGTATTTT | CAISESKGIDTQYF | TRBV10-3 | - | TRBJ2-3 | -
TGCGCCAGCATGCGGGGCGGGGGCACAGATACGCAGTATTTT | CASMRGGGTDTQYF | TRBV10-1 | - | TRBJ2-3 | -
TGTGCCAGCAGCCTCTTGCGGTCGGCTGAGCAGTTCTTC | CASSLLRSAEQFF | TRBV7-3 | - | TRBJ2-1 | -
TGTGCCATCAGTGATGGCGTGGGAGTGGAAGAGACCCAGTACTTC | CAISDGVGVEETQYF | TRBV10-3 | - | TRBJ2-5 | once
TGTGCCAGCAGTTCGGGACAGCTCAATGAGCAGTTCTTC | CASSSGQLNEQFF | TRBV6-5 | TRBD1 | TRBJ2-1 | -
TGCAGCGTTGCTTCTAGCGGGGCTAGCACAGATACGCAGTATTTT | CSVASSGASTDTQYF | TRBV29-1 | TRBD2 | TRBJ2-3 | -
TGCAGCGTTGAAGGTGGGGTAGCGGATTCCTACAATGAGCAGTTCTTC | CSVEGGVADSYNEQFF | TRBV29-1 | - | TRBJ2-1 | -
TGTGCCAGCAGTTTATTGGCCGGATCCTACGAGCAGTACTTC | CASSLLAGSYEQYF | TRBV28 | - | TRBJ2-7 | -
TGTGCCTGGGCCCCAACGGCGGGAGGAAAGCAGTACTTC | CAWAPTAGGKQYF | TRBV30 | TRBD2 | TRBJ2-7 | once
TGCGCCAGCAGCCAAGATTCAAGCTCCTACAATGAGCAGTTCTTC | CASSQDSSSYNEQFF | TRBV4-3 | - | TRBJ2-1 | -
TGTGCCAGCAGCCGAGGGGGCGCCCAAGAGACCCAGTACTTC | CASSRGGAQETQYF | TRBV6-6 | TRBD1 | TRBJ2-5 | -
TGTGCCAGCAGCTTAGGACAGGGGGCTGCCTTTCAAGAGACCCAGTACTTC | CASSLGQGAAFQETQYF | TRBV7-9 | TRBD1 | TRBJ2-5 | -
TGTGCCAGCCGTCGACAGGGAGCGAACACTGAAGCTTTCTTT | CASRRQGANTEAFF | TRBV18 | TRBD1 | TRBJ1-1 | -
TGTGCCACCCGAAGAATTAGCGGGGGGAGCAATGAGCAGTTCTTC | CATRRISGGSNEQFF | TRBV27 | TRBD2 | TRBJ2-1 | -